This T cell receptor (beta chain) was observed in a study of T-cell memory formation after mild COVID-19. TCRdb used MiXCR to reprocess the 5' RACE reads, holding one entry per CDR3 protein. The sample has around 260,000 distinct CDR3 sequences; roughly 15% are singletons. General observations from the study: CD4+ bias marked clones expanding day 15 to 37, unlike balanced contracting clones.

The V gene lost 5 bases and the J gene lost 6 bases, with 16 bases spanning the gap. Germline CDR1 reads DFQATT; CDR2 reads SNEGSKA (reference sequence). CDR3 length: 13 residues. Ten or more counts support this clonotype. Its antigen is still unknown. The rearrangement joins TRBV20-1 to TRBJ1-2; the D gene is possibly TRBD1 (5 bases). The receptor was isolated from a man in his late teens or twenties who had mild COVID-19 (a few samples of this study predate the infection). Cell type and time point are not known. Sequences were obtained from PBMCs or a T cell subset sorted from them (not recorded which). DNA of the CDR3: TGCAGTGCTGTCAGGGTTGACATTAATGGCTACACCTTC. Translated, it gives CSAVRVDINGYTF.